The 15 T cell receptor beta chains in this list originate from one sample, sequenced in a study of OX40 agonist ivuxolimab in advanced cancers. TCRdb's copy holds only in-frame clones and misses some; the assay was immunoSEQ multiplex PCR. The sample gives roughly 49,000 clones, about 90% of which show up once; 3% to 4% is in the top ten. The sequences come from CD4+ or CD8+ T cells sorted from blood, collected in a trial of the OX40 agonist ivuxolimab. The origin of the receptors is an adult with an advanced solid tumor such as melanoma, head and neck, liver or kidney cancer.

V is TRBV28 and J is TRBJ2-7; 11 bases map to TRBD2. The CDR3 has 15 amino acids. V was clipped by 2 bases and J by 4 bases; unmatched bases: 4. Germline-derived CDR1 and CDR2 are MDHEN and SYDVKM. The CDR3 is CASSLMASGRYEQYF. DNA for the CDR3: TGTGCCAGCAGTTTAATGGCTAGCGGGAGGTACGAGCAGTACTTC.

The V gene is TRBV6-5, the J gene TRBJ2-7, with a possible D match to TRBD1 (5 bases). The V gene lost 6 bases and the J gene lost 3 bases, with 9 bases spanning the gap. The CDR3 has 12 amino acids. The V gene's germline CDR1 is MNHEY and CDR2 SVGAGI. CDR3 protein: CASRRGNYEQYF. CDR3 bases: TGTGCCAGCAGAAGGGGCAACTACGAGCAGTACTTC.

This sequence joins TRBV7-3 and TRBJ2-1; 11 bases agree with TRBD2. The CDR3 length is 15 residues. V was pared by 2 bases and J by 6 bases, with 3 bases of the junction left unmatched. The germline CDR1 and CDR2 sequences are SGHTA and FQGTGA. The CDR3 reads CASSLGSGGANEQFF. The CDR3, as DNA: TGTGCCAGCAGCTTAGGTAGCGGGGGGGCCAATGAGCAGTTCTTC. Combining the CDR3 with reference TRBV7-3 and TRBJ2-1 gives the whole variable domain GAGVSQTPSNKVTEKGKYVELRCDPISGHTALYWYRQSLGQGPEFLIYFQGTGAADDSGLPNDRFFAVRPEGSVSTLKIQRTERGDSAVYLCASSLGSGGANEQFFGPGTRLTVL.

The chain has TRBV6-5 and TRBJ1-5; no reliable D call. V shed 5 bases and J shed 2 bases, with 13 bases lying between them. Germline CDR1 reads MNHEY; CDR2 reads SVGAGI. CDR3 length equals 15 residues. The CDR3 DNA is TGTGCCAGCAGTGCTTCCGGGGTTGGCAATCAGCCCCAGCATTTT. This codes for CASSASGVGNQPQHF.

This sequence joins TRBV6-1 and TRBJ2-7; 7 bases align to TRBD1. Germline CDR1 is MNHNS and CDR2 is SASEGT. This CDR3 region has 15 residues. The ends lost 10 bases at V and 1 base at J; junction bases unmatched: 13. The chain's CDR3 is CATGAQGVGSYEQYF. CDR3 DNA: TGTGCCACCGGGGCCCAGGGGGTTGGTTCCTACGAGCAGTACTTC.

The V gene is TRBV30, the J gene TRBJ2-7; TRBD1 agrees at 9 bases. The V segment lost 5 bases and the J segment 2 bases; nucleotides outside the gene matches: 16. The germline gives CDR1 GTSNPN, CDR2 SVGIG (reference sequence). The CDR3 is 17 residues long. Written as DNA, the CDR3 is TGTGCCTGGCGCCGTTTGGGACCGGGACAGGGTGCCTACGAGCAGTACTTC. This codes for CAWRRLGPGQGAYEQYF.

V gene TRBV10-1 combines with J gene TRBJ2-3; D is unresolved. Germline assignment: CDR1 WNHNN and CDR2 SYGVQD (reference sequence). The germline V and J ends were trimmed by 3 bases and 6 bases, with 7 bases remaining between them. CDR3 size: 12 residues. Here the CDR3 reads CASSDGLDTQYF. The CDR3 nucleotides read TGCGCCAGCAGTGATGGCTTGGATACGCAGTATTTT.

The J gene is TRBJ2-1, the V gene TRBV28; 8 bases agree with TRBD2. Germline trimming cut 10 bases from V and 10 bases from J; bases unmatched to any gene: 30. CDR3 length: 19 amino acids. Looked up from germline, CDR1 is MDHEN and CDR2 is SYDVKM. CDR3 sequence (DNA): TGTGCCACCCTCCTTTCCCCTCCGGGGACTAGAGGCCCCAAGAGGGAGCAGTTCTTC. This translates into CATLLSPPGTRGPKREQFF.

CDR3 DNA sequence: TGTGCCAGCAGCTTAGATGGCGGGAGGGCCACAGATACGCAGTATTTT. Its protein product is CASSLDGGRATDTQYF. This chain connects TRBV7-9 to TRBJ2-3; 9 bases are a match to TRBD2. The CDR3 totals 16 residues. Per germline, CDR1 SEHNR and CDR2 FQNEAQ (reference sequence). Trimming took 1 base from V and 2 from J; bases not matched to a gene: 4.

The chain is built from TRBV11-2 and TRBJ2-1; possible D gene TRBD1, 5 bases. The germline V and J ends were trimmed by 0 bases and 1 base, with 7 bases remaining between them. Germline CDR1 reads SGHAT; CDR2 reads FQNNGV. The CDR3 has 15 residues. CDR3 residues: CASSLEQASYNEQFF. Here the CDR3 DNA reads TGTGCCAGCAGCTTAGAACAGGCATCCTACAATGAGCAGTTCTTC. Complete variable domain (other parts from reference TRBV11-2 and TRBJ2-1): EAGVAQSPRYKIIEKRQSVAFWCNPISGHATLYWYQQILGQGPKLLIQFQNNGVVDDSQLPKDRFSAERLKGVDSTLKIQPAKLEDSAVYLCASSLEQASYNEQFFGPGTRLTVL.

V is TRBV29-1 and J is TRBJ2-7, with 11 bases lining up with TRBD1. V was pared by 2 bases and J by 3 bases, with 12 bases of the junction left unmatched. Per germline, CDR1 SQVTM and CDR2 ANQGSEA. The CDR3 runs to 17 residues. CDR3 coding DNA: TGCAGCGTTGAAAGTTTCCTTGGGACAGGGGGATACTACGAGCAGTACTTC. Translation gives CSVESFLGTGGYYEQYF.

This CDR3 reads CASSSGNTGELFF. CDR3 DNA sequence: TGTGCCAGCAGTTCCGGGAACACCGGGGAGCTGTTTTTT. The chain couples TRBV6-6 to TRBJ2-2; no reliable D call. CDR3 length: 13 residues. The germline V gene has CDR1 MNHNY and CDR2 SVGAGI (reference sequence). Trimming took off 4 bases at V and 1 base at J, with 4 bases between the two ends.

The chain employs TRBV6-6 and TRBJ2-7; 7 bases fit TRBD1. Germline assignment: CDR1 MNHNY and CDR2 SVGAGI (reference sequence). V lost 4 bases and J lost 0; bases outside the gene matches: 3. The CDR3 is made up of 14 amino acids. CDR3 sequence (DNA): TGTGCCAGCAGTTGGGGACAGACCTCCTACGAGCAGTACTTC. This gives the protein CASSWGQTSYEQYF.

The rearrangement uses TRBV5-4 and TRBJ2-7, with D tentatively TRBD1 or TRBD2 (6 bases each). The CDR3 loop spans 14 amino acids. Germline V gene data show CDR1 as SGHNT and CDR2 as YYREEE (reference sequence). V was clipped by 3 bases and J by 3 bases, with 13 bases between them. The CDR3 region has the DNA TGTGCCAGCAGCTCGACCGGGGGCCTCTACGAGCAGTACTTC. As protein: CASSSTGGLYEQYF.

Comments on this clone: The germline gene is not matched at one end of the junction; a read error may be the cause. As DNA, the CDR3 is TGTGCCAGCAGTTATCAGGGGGTGGGGGAAAAACTGCTTTTT. It codes for CASSYQGVGEKLLF. This rearrangement joins TRBV27 to TRBJ1-4; 7 bases line up with TRBD1. The CDR3 length is 14 residues. Germline CDR1 and CDR2: MNHEY and SMNVEV (reference sequence). Drawing the rest from reference TRBV27 and TRBJ1-4, the complete variable domain is EAQVTQNPRYLITVTGKKLTVTCSQNMNHEYMSWYRQDPGLGLRQIYYSMNVEVTDKGDVPEGYKVSRKEKRNFPLILESPSPNQTSLYFCASSYQGVGEKLLFGSGTQLSVL.